Following are 5 T cell receptor beta chains from one sample sequenced in a study of PD-1 blockade in classical Hodgkin lymphoma. The patients all showed relapse after autologous stem cell transplantation, while their brentuximab vedotin exposure varied. Method: immunoSEQ multiplex PCR; TCRdb's copy keeps in-frame clones and lacks some. Of around 60,000 clones in the sample, around 89% were seen once. Sequencing used peripheral blood mononuclear cells (PBMCs), obtained before the second cycle of nivolumab. The receptors originated from a human donor with classical Hodgkin lymphoma.

This clone occurred once. The chain is built from TRBV11-2 and TRBJ2-1; the match to TRBD2 covers 13 bases. There are 15 residues in the CDR3. From germline, CDR1 is SGHAT and CDR2 FQNNGV. J was trimmed by 9 bases and V by 4 bases; bases with no gene match: 6. This chain's CDR3 is CASSSRLAGGPEQFF. The CDR3, as DNA: TGTGCCAGCAGCTCGAGACTAGCGGGGGGACCTGAGCAGTTCTTC.

Points on this clone: The germline gene is not matched at one end of the junction; a read error may be the cause. The genes are TRBV19 and TRBJ2-7; D is tentatively TRBD1 or TRBD2 (6 bases each). Germline V lookup: CDR1 LNHDA, CDR2 SQIVND (reference sequence). CDR3 length: 15 amino acids. The CDR3 here is CASSMGGQPSNEQYF. The CDR3 DNA is TGTGCCAGTAGTATGGGAGGACAGCCCTCCAACGAGCAGTACTTC.

V is TRBV28 and J is TRBJ1-5; possibly TRBD1 for D (5 bases). Trimming shortened V by 8 bases and J by 0 bases, and 26 bases separated the two germline ends. Per germline, CDR1 MDHEN and CDR2 SYDVKM. The CDR3 length is 19 residues. The CDR3 nucleotides are TGTGCCAGCGGGACCGACGGATCTGCCCCCGGTTATAGCAATCAGCCCCAGCATTTT. It codes for CASGTDGSAPGYSNQPQHF.

The J gene is TRBJ2-2, the V gene TRBV5-1, with D maybe TRBD2 (6 bases). Trimming cost V 2 bases and J 4 bases, with 12 bases left between them. CDR1 is SGHRS and CDR2 is YFSETQ in the germline V gene. There are 15 residues in the CDR3. The CDR3 loop is CASSFGPRGTGELFF. CDR3 bases: TGCGCCAGCAGCTTCGGGCCGCGGGGCACCGGGGAGCTGTTTTTT.

This sequence joins TRBV10-3 and TRBJ1-1; D gene uncertain. Germline values: CDR1 ENHRY, CDR2 SYGVKD. CDR3 length equals 15 residues. The V end lost 4 bases, the J end lost 4 bases, and 16 bases lay between the germline ends. The CDR3 region has the DNA TGTGCCATCAGTGGATGGGGAGACTCCGGCACTGAAGCTTTCTTT. Protein product: CAISGWGDSGTEAFF.